The rows below give T cell receptor beta chains drawn from one sample of a study of blood T cell repertoires in COVID-19. Sequenced by immunoSEQ multiplex PCR; TCRdb stores in-frame clones only, minus some. Found here are 200,000 to 300,000 clones, around nine tenths of them singletons; the top ten hold approximately 5.3%. The specimen sequenced was peripheral blood. The receptors were gathered from a woman in her sixties with COVID-19, enrolled during active disease. Each CDR3 is given with its conserved first and last residue. The D gene is left open where the match is weak. Size values are once, few and many counts, or a class for expanded clones, and some rows have none.

TRBJ1-4,-,TRBV7-9,TRBD1,TGTGCCAGCAGCTTCGTTGGCCAAGGGGGCGGAAAACTGTTTTTT,CASSFVGQGGGKLFF
TRBJ1-3,-,TRBV5-1,TRBD1,TGCGCCAGCAGCGAACGGACAGGGGGCGTTGGAAACACCATATATTTT,CASSERTGGVGNTIYF
TRBJ1-6,-,TRBV25-1,-,TGTGCCAGCAGTGATGGGGGGACCTCTAATTCACCCCTCCACTTT,CASSDGGTSNSPLHF
TRBJ2-3,once,TRBV6-5,-,TGTGCCAGCACCCCCTCGGGCGGGAGCACAGATACGCAGTATTTT,CASTPSGGSTDTQYF
TRBJ2-2,-,TRBV6-6,-,TGTGCCAGCCCGAGTAGCGGAAACGCGAACACCGGGGAGCTGTTTTTT,CASPSSGNANTGELFF
TRBJ1-3,once,TRBV4-2,-,TGTGCCAGCAGCCAGGCCCCCATCAGCTCTGGAAACACCATATATTTT,CASSQAPISSGNTIYF
TRBJ1-1,few,TRBV6-5,-,TGTGCCAGCAGTTACTTCGGAGACAGGAACACTGAAGCTTTCTTT,CASSYFGDRNTEAFF
TRBJ1-1,-,TRBV25-1,TRBD1,TGTGCCAGCAGAGGAGGGACAGATGAAGCTTTCTTT,CASRGGTDEAFF
TRBJ2-3,-,TRBV28,TRBD1,TGTGCCAGCAGAGGGGCAGGGGGTGCAGATACGCAGTATTTT,CASRGAGGADTQYF
TRBJ2-3,few,TRBV11-2,TRBD2,TGTGCCAGCAGCCGACTAGCGGGTAAGCCCGGGGTGCAGTATTTT,CASSRLAGKPGVQYF
TRBJ2-2,-,TRBV4-2,-,TGTGCCAGCAGCCAGCTAGGGGCGGGGCCGCACGGGGAGCTGTTTTTT,CASSQLGAGPHGELFF
TRBJ2-5,once,TRBV7-2,TRBD2,TGTGCCAGCAGCCCCTTGGCGGGGGGAGGCGAGACCCAGTACTTC,CASSPLAGGGETQYF
TRBJ1-1,-,TRBV30,-,TGTGCCTGGAGTACTACCGGGACTTTTAACGCTGAAGCTTTCTTT,CAWSTTGTFNAEAFF
TRBJ1-1,few,TRBV5-4,-,TGTGCCAGCAGCTTGGGGGCTCGGGGTCAGGTTGAAGCTTTCTTT,CASSLGARGQVEAFF
TRBJ1-1,-,TRBV3-1/TRBV3-2,TRBD1,TGTGCCAGCAGCCAGCCGGGACAGGGATCTGAAGCTTTCTTT,CASSQPGQGSEAFF
TRBJ2-7,once,TRBV7-4,TRBD1,TGTGCCAGCAGCTTTAGAGACAGGGTTTATTTGACGACCCCACGGGAACCCTACGAGCAGTACTTC,CASSFRDRVYLTTPREPYEQYF
TRBJ2-2,-,TRBV24-1,TRBD2,TGTGCCACCAGCGGGGCGAGCGGGAGCACCGGGGAGCTGTTTTTT,CATSGASGSTGELFF
TRBJ2-3,-,TRBV5-1,-,TGCGCCAGCAGCTTGGATCTGGGGACCCACAGGGCAGATACGCAGTATTTT,CASSLDLGTHRADTQYF
TRBJ1-4,-,TRBV4-3,-,TGCGCCAGCGCACCCGAGACAGGAAATGAAAAACTGTTTTTT,CASAPETGNEKLFF
TRBJ2-7,-,TRBV6-2/TRBV6-3,TRBD1,TGTGCCAGCAGTGACCCGGGACAGTCAAATTCCTACGAGCAGTACTTC,CASSDPGQSNSYEQYF
TRBJ1-2,-,TRBV28,-,TGTGCCAGCAGCCAGGCTTTGGGCGGCTACACCTTC,CASSQALGGYTF
TRBJ2-2,few,TRBV27,-,TGTGCCAGCAGTTTAGGCTCTAACACCGGGGAGCTGTTTTTT,CASSLGSNTGELFF
TRBJ2-5,-,TRBV28,-,TGTGCCAGCACTACGAGAGGAGCAGGGGCATATTCAGAGACCCAGTACTTC,CASTTRGAGAYSETQYF
TRBJ1-1,few,TRBV28,TRBD1,TGTGCCCACGGACAGGGAGTAACTGAAGCTTTCTTT,CAHGQGVTEAFF
TRBJ1-2,few,TRBV30,TRBD1,TGTGCCTGGAGTCGAGACAGGGGTTTGGGGGGCTACACCTTC,CAWSRDRGLGGYTF
TRBJ2-2,few,TRBV30,-,TGTGCCTGGAGTGGGAGTCGGACTGATAACACCGGGGAGCTGTTTTTT,CAWSGSRTDNTGELFF
TRBJ2-4,-,TRBV30,TRBD2,TGTGCCTGGAACAGCGGGAGGCTAAAAAACATTCAGTACTTC,CAWNSGRLKNIQYF
TRBJ1-2,-,TRBV24-1,-,TGTGCCACCAGTGACCCGACAGCCACCTATGGCTACACCTTC,CATSDPTATYGYTF
TRBJ2-3,-,TRBV19,TRBD2,TGTGCCAGTAGTATAGCAGGACTAGCCGGCACAGATACGCAGTATTTT,CASSIAGLAGTDTQYF
TRBJ2-2,-,TRBV4-1,TRBD1,TGCGCCAGCAGCCTTGGGACAGGGGATGGCACCGGGGAGCTGTTTTTT,CASSLGTGDGTGELFF
TRBJ1-3,once,TRBV5-4,-,TGTGCCAGCAGCTTGGCCGGGGTCGGAAACACCATATATTTT,CASSLAGVGNTIYF
TRBJ2-2,few,TRBV11-2,-,TGTGCCAGCAGCTTTGGGCAGTTTAACACCGGGGAGCTGTTTTTT,CASSFGQFNTGELFF
TRBJ2-2,few,TRBV4-3,-,TGCGCCAGCAGCCAAGATTGGGGGAGGAACGGGGAGCTGTTTTTT,CASSQDWGRNGELFF
TRBJ2-1,-,TRBV10-2,TRBD2,TGCGCCAGCACCTCAGCGGGAGGGCCGGGTGAGCAGTTCTTC,CASTSAGGPGEQFF
TRBJ1-5,-,TRBV4-1,TRBD1,TGCGCCAGCAGCGCGACAGGGGGAAGCAATCAGCCCCAGCATTTT,CASSATGGSNQPQHF
TRBJ1-5,-,TRBV28,-,TGTGCCAGCAGTTTACCCACAGGGCTAAATAGCAATCAGCCCCAGCATTTT,CASSLPTGLNSNQPQHF
TRBJ2-7,-,TRBV28,-,TGTGCCAGCAGTTTTCGACAGAGCCGCTACGAGCAGTACTTC,CASSFRQSRYEQYF
TRBJ1-1,-,TRBV14,-,TGTGCCAGCAGCCACGGCAGGGGCACTGAAGCTTTCTTT,CASSHGRGTEAFF
TRBJ2-7,-,TRBV30,-,TGTGCCTGGTTACGTAGCGGAACAACCTACGAGCAGTACTTC,CAWLRSGTTYEQYF
TRBJ2-3,-,TRBV12-3/TRBV12-4,-,TGTGCCTTTCCAGGGGTCGCAGATACGCAGTATTTT,CAFPGVADTQYF
TRBJ1-4,-,TRBV3-1/TRBV3-2,-,TGTGCCAGCAGCCTCCGGAGGGCAGGAAAGGAAAAACTGTTTTTT,CASSLRRAGKEKLFF
TRBJ2-5,-,TRBV9,-,TGTGCCAGCAGCCCAGGCGGGACAGACCAAGAGACCCAGTACTTC,CASSPGGTDQETQYF
TRBJ2-4,-,TRBV10-1,TRBD2,TGCGCCAGAACTAGCGGACCAGCCAAAAACATTCAGTACTTC,CARTSGPAKNIQYF
TRBJ1-5,-,TRBV19,TRBD1,TGTGCCAGTAGTATAGGGGCAGGGGGCCAGCCCCAGCATTTT,CASSIGAGGQPQHF